Each of the 7 T cell receptor beta chains below was sequenced from the same sample in a study of CD8+CD57+ T cells in acquired aplastic anemia. The study profiled TCR beta VDJ and CDR3 using genomic DNA as template. TCRdb redid the calling of the reads with MiXCR, one entry per CDR3 protein. Here the sample spans about 180,000 distinct CDR3 sequences, nearly 50% being singletons. Patients included in sequencing had previously demonstrated CD8+CD57+ cell expansion by flow cytometry. Source material: sorted CD4+, CD8+, or CD8+CD57+ T cells (not recorded which) from PBMCs. The receptors originated from a human donor with aplastic anemia.

The gene calls are TRBV20-1 and TRBJ1-5, with a weak D call TRBD1 (5 bases). Germline V gene lookup returns CDR1 DFQATT and CDR2 SNEGSKA (reference sequence). Trimming cost V 4 bases and J 4 bases, with 8 bases left between them. The CDR3 runs 12 residues. CDR3 loop: CSATKGNQPQHF. The CDR3 DNA reads as TGCAGTGCTACCAAGGGGAATCAGCCCCAGCATTTT.

The chain is built from TRBV7-6 and TRBJ2-3; 7 bases align to TRBD1. Germline V CDR1 and CDR2: SGHVS, FNYEAQ. V trimming: 2 bases; J trimming: 3 bases; junction bases outside the gene matches: 5. The CDR3 has 15 amino acids. The CDR3: CASSLTQGWTDTQYF. The CDR3, as DNA: TGTGCCAGCAGCTTAACACAGGGGTGGACAGATACGCAGTATTTT.

This clonotype appeared many times. The chain employs TRBV7-8 and TRBJ2-7; possible D gene TRBD1, 6 bases. Germline assignment: CDR1 SGHVS and CDR2 FQNEAQ. The CDR3 contains 15 residues. V was trimmed by 2 bases and J by 3 bases, leaving 14 bases between them. CDR3 in DNA: TGTGCCAGCAGCTTAAGCAACAGGGAGATCTACGAGCAGTACTTC. It yields the protein CASSLSNREIYEQYF. Full variable domain (missing parts from reference TRBV7-8 and TRBJ2-7): GAGVSQSPRYKVAKRGQDVALRCDPISGHVSLFWYQQALGQGPEFLTYFQNEAQLDKSGLPSDRFFAERPEGSVSTLKIQRTQQEDSAVYLCASSLSNREIYEQYFGPGTRLTVT.

This clonotype showed up just a few times. The chain uses TRBV19 and TRBJ1-5; no clear D gene. CDR1 is LNHDA, CDR2 SQIVND, per germline (reference sequence). The CDR3 contains 13 residues. Between the trimmed V and J ends, which lost 3 bases and 1 base, there was a span of 4 bases. The CDR3: CASSIESNQPQHF. The CDR3 nucleotides read TGTGCCAGTAGTATTGAGAGCAATCAGCCCCAGCATTTT.

This clonotype was detected many times. This chain links TRBV3-1 with TRBJ1-1, with unresolved D. This CDR3 has 13 residues. Germline V gene sequence: CDR1 LGHDT, CDR2 YNNKEL (reference sequence). Trimming stripped 2 bases from V and 2 bases from J, with 6 bases between. CDR3 nucleotides: TGTGCCAGCAGCCAATCGATTAACACTGAAGCTTTCTTT. Amino acid sequence: CASSQSINTEAFF. The full variable domain, completed using reference TRBV3-1 and TRBJ1-1, is DTAVSQTPKYLVTQMGNDKSIKCEQNLGHDTMYWYKQDSKKFLKIMFSYNNKELIINETVPNRFSPKSPDKAHLNLHINSLELGDSAVYFCASSQSINTEAFFGQGTRLTVV.

This clonotype was detected ten times or more. J is TRBJ2-1 and V is TRBV6-4; tentatively, D is TRBD1 or TRBD2 (6 bases each). V lost 10 bases and J lost 8, with 15 bases in between. The germline V gene has CDR1 MRHNA and CDR2 SNTAGT. The CDR3 spans 12 residues. The CDR3 loop is CATYRGEHEQFF. The CDR3 region has the DNA TGTGCCACCTATAGGGGGGAACATGAGCAGTTCTTC.

A note on this clonotype: One junction end does not reproduce the germline sequence, and a read error may be involved. J is TRBJ2-7 and V is TRBV2; no definite D call. The CDR3 covers 14 residues. Germline V CDR1 and CDR2: SNHLY, FYNNEI. In DNA, the CDR3 is TGTGCCAGCAGTGTCGCAGTCCGTAACCTCGAGCAGTGCTTC. This encodes CASSVAVRNLEQCF. Supplemented by reference TRBV2 and TRBJ2-7, the full variable domain reads EPEVTQTPSHQVTQMGQEVILRCVPISNHLYFYWYRQILGQKVEFLVSFYNNEISEKSEIFDDQFSVERPDGSNFTLKIRSTKLEDSAMYFCASSVAVRNLEQCFGPGTRLTVT.